This T cell receptor beta chain appears in the sequencing data of a study of T-cell reconstitution after alpha-beta-depleted transplantation in children. General study points: Elevated TCRbeta diversity at day 60 was traced, in some patients, to surviving recipient T cells and thymic progenitors. Where alpha-beta T cells came from about two months after transplant was reportedly several hundred expanded graft clones. The main origin of T-cell counts and diversity one year after transplant was newly produced T cells.

A TCRbeta library incorporating unique molecular identifiers was prepared. TCRdb passed the PCR reads through MiXCR, listing each CDR3 protein once. The sample carries some 830,000 distinct CDR3 sequences, approximately 15% recorded once. Remarks on this clonotype: As yet, its antigen is unknown.

The germline V gene has CDR1 KGHSH and CDR2 LQKENI. The CDR3 spans 17 residues. With 1 base clipped from V and 5 bases from J, the junction kept 10 bases outside the gene matches. The TCR comes from a male patient younger than 18 who had a stem cell transplant for acute lymphoblastic leukemia, so the T cells may come from the graft donor. The sample was PBMCs, mostly from graft donor cells, taken 360 days after TCRalphabeta/CD19-depleted stem cell transplant. V is TRBV18 and J is TRBJ2-1, with 8 bases lining up with TRBD2. The CDR3 reads CASSPLPGRAWDNEQFF. The CDR3 nucleotides read TGTGCCAGCTCACCACTTCCCGGGAGGGCCTGGGACAATGAGCAGTTCTTC.